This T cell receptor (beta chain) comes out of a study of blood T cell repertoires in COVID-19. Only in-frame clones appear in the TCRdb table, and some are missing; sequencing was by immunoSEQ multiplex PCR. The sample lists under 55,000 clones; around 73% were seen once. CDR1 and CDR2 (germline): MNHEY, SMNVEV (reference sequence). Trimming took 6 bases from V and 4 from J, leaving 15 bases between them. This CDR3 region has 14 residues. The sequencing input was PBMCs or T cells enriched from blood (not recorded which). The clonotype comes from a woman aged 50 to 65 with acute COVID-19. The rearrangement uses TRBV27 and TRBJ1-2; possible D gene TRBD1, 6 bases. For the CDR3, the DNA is TGTGCCAGCAGGCTAACAGGGCCCGGCTATGGCTACACCTTC. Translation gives CASRLTGPGYGYTF.